The subject of this entry is one T cell receptor beta chain. This sample was included in a study of blood T cell repertoires in COVID-19. Study background: T cells, B-cell-depleted T cells, or PBMCs provided the cDNA or gDNA that served as material.

The method was immunoSEQ multiplex PCR; TCRdb's version includes in-frame clones alone and lacks a portion of them. Among around 50,000 clones listed, more than 75% were seen once. The germline V and J ends were trimmed by 3 bases and 4 bases, with 13 bases remaining between them. CDR3 length equals 16 residues. The germline V gene has CDR1 SGHTA and CDR2 FQGTGA. This TCR came from a man in his 70s with active COVID-19. Source material: peripheral blood. The chain joins TRBV7-3 to TRBJ2-6, with D possibly TRBD2 on 6 matching bases. CDR3 sequence: CASSLYGGVGANVLTF. The DNA of the CDR3 is TGTGCCAGCAGCTTGTATGGAGGGGTAGGGGCCAACGTCCTGACTTTC.